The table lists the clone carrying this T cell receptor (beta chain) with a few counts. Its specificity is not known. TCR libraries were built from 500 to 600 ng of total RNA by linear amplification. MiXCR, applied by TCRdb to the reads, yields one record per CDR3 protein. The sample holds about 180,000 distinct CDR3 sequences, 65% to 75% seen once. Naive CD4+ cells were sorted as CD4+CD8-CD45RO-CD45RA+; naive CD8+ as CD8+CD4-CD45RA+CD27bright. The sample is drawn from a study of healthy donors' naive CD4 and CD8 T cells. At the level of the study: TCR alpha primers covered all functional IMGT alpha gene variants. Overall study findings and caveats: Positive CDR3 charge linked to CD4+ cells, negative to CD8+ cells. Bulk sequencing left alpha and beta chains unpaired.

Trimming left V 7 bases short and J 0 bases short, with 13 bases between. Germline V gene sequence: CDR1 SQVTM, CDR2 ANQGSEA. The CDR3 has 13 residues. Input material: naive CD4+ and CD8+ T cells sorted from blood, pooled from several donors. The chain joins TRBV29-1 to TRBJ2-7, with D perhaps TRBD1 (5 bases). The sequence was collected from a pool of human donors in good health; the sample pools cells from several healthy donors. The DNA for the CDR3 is TGCAGCGCAAGACAGCCAAGCTCCTACGAGCAGTACTTC. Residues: CSARQPSSYEQYF.